The entry below describes one T cell receptor beta chain. This entry comes from a study of T cell changes during pregnancy in multiple sclerosis. Method: immunoSEQ multiplex PCR; TCRdb's copy keeps in-frame clones and lacks some. The table shows roughly 37,000 clones, with roughly 90% occurring only once. This CDR3 spans 15 amino acids. V gave up 3 bases and J gave up 5 bases; unmatched junction bases: 6. Looked up from germline, CDR1 is SGDLS and CDR2 is YYNGEE. This sequence was found in a female donor with multiple sclerosis, enrolled in a pregnancy study. The material was CD8+ T cells from peripheral blood mononuclear cells, obtained before pregnancy. This chain connects TRBV9 to TRBJ1-4, with 8 positions matching TRBD1. CDR3 amino acids: CASSDGQGGNEKLFF. CDR3 DNA sequence: TGTGCCAGCAGCGACGGACAGGGTGGGAATGAAAAACTGTTTTTT.